This T cell receptor (beta chain) was identified during a study of immune evolution from preneoplasia to lung adenocarcinoma. Study as a whole: HLA loss of heterozygosity: 5.5% to 8.5% AIS, roughly 15% MIA, 30% to 35% ADC, none AAH.

About this clone itself: Its antigen is not identified.

The repertoire was sequenced with immunoSEQ multiplex PCR; TCRdb's copy has only in-frame clones and lacks some. The data hold about 26,000 clones, with about 74% observed a single time. Premalignant or tumor cells were enriched by macro-dissection after pathologic assessment. V was trimmed by 7 bases and J by 4 bases, leaving 13 bases between them. The CDR3 runs to 12 residues. CDR1 is SQVTM, CDR2 ANQGSEA, per germline. General study results and limits: KRAS-mutant nodules had the highest T cell clonality. From normal lung to invasive adenocarcinoma, top clone frequencies appeared to decrease.

This TCR was sampled from a person aged 55 to 69 with invasive lung adenocarcinoma. Some clones in this sample may be carry-over from other donors' samples. The chain carries TRBV29-1 and TRBJ1-1; D perhaps matches TRBD1 (5 bases). The sequenced material came from FFPE invasive lung adenocarcinoma tissue. The CDR3 nucleotides are TGCAGCGGGCGCTCGGGGGGCACTGAAGCTTTCTTT. This gives the protein CSGRSGGTEAFF.